This entry is about one T cell receptor (beta chain). What this receptor recognizes is not known. Within one base of it there is no much larger clone, and no base qualities were kept. Each collaborating institution followed its own protocols to collect whole blood in K2EDTA tubes. Collaborator samples were shipped for TCRbeta analysis as frozen whole blood, isolated PBMCs, or DNA extracted from either sample type. The CDR3 measures 16 amino acids from cysteine to phenylalanine. Only CDR3 DNA remains: 48 bases, in frame from the first base. Taken from the germline V gene (reference sequence), the CDR1 and CDR2 loops are LGHDT and YNNKEL. Germline trimming amounts to 0 bases on V and 5 bases on J, with 5 as the count of junction bases outside the gene matches. The sample belongs to a study of blood T cell repertoires in COVID-19 (dated by TCRdb to about 2020). Describing the broader study: Collaborator samples came from the United States, Italy and Spain and covered acute and convalescent phases of COVID-19. Samples came from the ongoing ImmuneRACE study (first 160 participants) plus 1,254 subjects from 6 global collaborators. Where HLA class I and class II types were available, the types were taken from metadata supplied by the sample provider, not from assay-based typing. The sample metadata nearly always contained a de-identified subject ID, COVID-19 status, age in years and sex. The prospective study material was composed of cDNA or gDNA derived from T cells, B-cell-depleted T cells, or PBMCs. Subjects who had been exposed to COVID-19, were actively infected with it, or had recovered from it provided the deeply sampled blood TCRbeta repertoires that made up the dataset. The repertoires were released in a freely available public database intended as a resource for research on the immune response to SARS-CoV-2.

The immunoSEQ Assay, a bias-controlled multiplex PCR, was used to amplify TCRbeta CDR3 regions from genomic DNA. The original methods were these. The number of nucleated cells in each sample was estimated by amplification of reference gene primers within the assay. To quantify the absolute abundance of each unique TCRbeta CDR3 rearrangement, sequence reads were collapsed and filtered. For each sample, productive Simpson clonality was calculated as the square root of Simpson's diversity index across productive rearrangements. TCRdb took over this immuneACCESS table, retaining in-frame rearrangements with V and J assigned. Such tables are incomplete; in checked studies, under half of the missing clones stem from an unresolved V gene, and the remainder is unexplained. V, J and clone size derive from that table, while D and trimming were established from the DNA sequence. The sample table records 70,000 to 75,000 clones; about 88% of these occur just once. Approximately 4.8% of the sample comes from the top ten.

Study-wide conclusions, independent of this receptor: How much clinical and demographic metadata was included differed by source and by participant, and the metadata was provided uncurated.

The source is a human donor in a cohort sampled during active COVID-19. The chain is made from TRBV3-1 (or the pseudogene TRBV3-2) and TRBJ1-4, and 8 bases in between align with TRBD1. The sequencing sample was made of peripheral blood. The CDR3 reads as follows: CASSQDGGQGNEKLFF. The sequenced DNA: TGTGCCAGCAGCCAAGATGGAGGACAGGGAAATGAAAAACTGTTTTTT.